This T cell receptor (beta chain) was identified during a study of cytomegalovirus exposure and HLA in healthy donors. This PCR relied on a set of 60 Vbeta primers and 13 Jbeta primers. TCRdb keeps only in-frame clones here, not all; method: immunoSEQ multiplex PCR. Of 140,000 or so clones in the sample, roughly 74% were seen once. The CDR3 is made up of 13 amino acids. CDR1 is GTSNPN and CDR2 is SVGIG in the germline V gene (reference sequence). This TCR derives from a woman younger than 30 in good health and CMV-seropositive. Sequenced input: PBMCs. This chain uses TRBV30 with TRBJ1-1; D is uncertain. The CDR3 is CARMGSENTEAFF. CDR3 coding DNA: TGTGCTCGCATGGGGAGCGAAAACACTGAAGCTTTCTTT.